This TCR beta chain comes out of a study of hypomethylating agent response in myelodysplastic syndrome. Study details: Of patients, about 75% of the 11 got azacitidine and 3 of 11 decitabine.

Survey resolution used two replicates of approximately 200 ng, totaling roughly 400 ng DNA. Sequenced by immunoSEQ multiplex PCR; TCRdb stores in-frame clones only, minus some. The data hold 4,500 to 7,000 clones, with over 65% observed a single time. Whole-study results and caveats: Lack of age-matching between healthy donors and MDS patients could bias comparison.

Comments on this clone: The antigen remains undetermined.

The TCR was taken from a human donor with myelodysplastic syndrome. Here the sequenced sample was bone marrow, taken before or after starting hypomethylating agent treatment for myelodysplastic syndrome (not recorded which).

The CDR3 loop reads CAITPTPGREDTQYF. The DNA of the CDR3 is TGTGCCATCACCCCTACCCCCGGGAGGGAAGATACGCAGTATTTT. V is TRBV10-3 and J is TRBJ2-3; 8 nucleotides agree with TRBD2. This CDR3 contains 15 residues. Germline CDR1 is ENHRY and CDR2 is SYGVKD. V lost 7 bases, J lost 5 bases, and 11 bases stayed unmatched.